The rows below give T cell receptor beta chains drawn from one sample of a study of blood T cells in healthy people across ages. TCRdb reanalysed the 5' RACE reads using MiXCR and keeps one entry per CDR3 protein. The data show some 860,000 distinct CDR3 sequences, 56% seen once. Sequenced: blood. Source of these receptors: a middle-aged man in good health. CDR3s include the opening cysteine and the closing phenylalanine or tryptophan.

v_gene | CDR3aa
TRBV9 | CASSVGFAGQGYGYTF
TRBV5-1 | CASSPTRGGLNEYF
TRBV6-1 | CASRYGTPEQYF
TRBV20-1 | CSAKVAGETQYF
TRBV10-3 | CAISEMDEQYF
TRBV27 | CASSSLSYEQYF
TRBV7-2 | CASSSFRVNYGYTF
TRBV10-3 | CAISEVGGRALGEQFF
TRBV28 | CASSTDVTYEQYF
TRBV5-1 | CTSSSGGSSYEQYF
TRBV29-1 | CSARTTYNEQFF
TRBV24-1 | CATSAQGLAGGQQGEQFF
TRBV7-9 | CASKLAGVTYNEQFF
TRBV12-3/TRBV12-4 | CASSQEGDVVGQYF
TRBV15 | CATSRAGSYNTEAFF
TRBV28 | CASGDAGSNTGELFF
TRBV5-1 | CASSTPGTSGETQYF
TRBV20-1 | CSARPLGQTTSPYEQYF
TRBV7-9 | CASSPSGGEANYGYTF
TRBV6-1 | CAGSEDRAYGYTF
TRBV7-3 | CASSLAPLGAYNEQFF
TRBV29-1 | CSSAGGPAYEQYF
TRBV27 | CASSLLAGNYNEQFF
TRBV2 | CASAGGREVYGYTF